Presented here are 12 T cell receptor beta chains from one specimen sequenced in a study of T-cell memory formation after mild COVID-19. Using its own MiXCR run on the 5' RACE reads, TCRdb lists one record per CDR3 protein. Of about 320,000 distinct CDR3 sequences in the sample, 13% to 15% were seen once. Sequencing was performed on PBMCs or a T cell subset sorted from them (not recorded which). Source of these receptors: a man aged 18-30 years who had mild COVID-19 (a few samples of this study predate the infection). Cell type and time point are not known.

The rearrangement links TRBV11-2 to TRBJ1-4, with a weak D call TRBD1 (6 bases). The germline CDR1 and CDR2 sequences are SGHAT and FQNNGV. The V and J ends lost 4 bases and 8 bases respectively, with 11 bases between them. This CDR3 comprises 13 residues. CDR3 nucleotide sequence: TGTGCCAGCAGCTCCGGGACACAAGAAAAACTGTTTTTT. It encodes CASSSGTQEKLFF.

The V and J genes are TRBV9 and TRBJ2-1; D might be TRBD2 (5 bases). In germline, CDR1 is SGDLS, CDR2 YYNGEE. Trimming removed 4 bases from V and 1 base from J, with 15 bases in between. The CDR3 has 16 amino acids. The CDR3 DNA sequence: TGTGCCAGCAGCTCTAGTGGACGGGGATCCTACAATGAGCAGTTCTTC. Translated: CASSSSGRGSYNEQFF.

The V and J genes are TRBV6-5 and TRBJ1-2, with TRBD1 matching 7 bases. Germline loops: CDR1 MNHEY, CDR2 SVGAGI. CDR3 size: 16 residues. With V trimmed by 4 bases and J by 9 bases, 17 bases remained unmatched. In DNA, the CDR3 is TGTGCCAGCAGTTTTGGACAGGCCAAGGACCAGATAAGCTACACCTTC. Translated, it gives CASSFGQAKDQISYTF.

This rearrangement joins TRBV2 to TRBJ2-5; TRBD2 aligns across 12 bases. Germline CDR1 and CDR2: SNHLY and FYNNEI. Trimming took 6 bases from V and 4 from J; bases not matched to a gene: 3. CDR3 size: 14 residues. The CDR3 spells CASSKGLAGETQYF. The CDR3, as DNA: TGTGCCAGCAGCAAGGGACTAGCGGGAGAGACCCAGTACTTC. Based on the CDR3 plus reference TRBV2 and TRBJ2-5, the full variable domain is EPEVTQTPSHQVTQMGQEVILRCVPISNHLYFYWYRQILGQKVEFLVSFYNNEISEKSEIFDDQFSVERPDGSNFTLKIRSTKLEDSAMYFCASSKGLAGETQYFGPGTRLLVL.

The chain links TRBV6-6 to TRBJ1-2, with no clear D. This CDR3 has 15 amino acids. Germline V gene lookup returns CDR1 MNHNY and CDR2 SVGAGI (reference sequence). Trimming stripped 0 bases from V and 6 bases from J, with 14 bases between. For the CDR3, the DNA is TGTGCCAGCAGTTACTCGAAGGGCGGGTTGGATGGCTACACCTTC. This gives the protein CASSYSKGGLDGYTF.

CDR3 loop: CASRETGGENIQYF. The CDR3 DNA reads as TGTGCCAGCAGAGAGACAGGGGGGGAAAACATTCAGTACTTC. V usage is TRBV6-5 and J usage is TRBJ2-4; 9 bases agree with TRBD1. Germline CDR1 and CDR2: MNHEY and SVGAGI. The CDR3 is made up of 14 amino acids. Trimming at V came to 6 bases and at J to 5 bases, leaving 5 bases not matched to a gene.

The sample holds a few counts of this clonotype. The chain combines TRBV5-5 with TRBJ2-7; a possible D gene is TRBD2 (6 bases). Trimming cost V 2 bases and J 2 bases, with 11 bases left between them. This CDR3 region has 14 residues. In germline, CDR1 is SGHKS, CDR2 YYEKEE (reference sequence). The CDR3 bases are TGTGCCAGCAGCTTCGGGGCGGGAACCTACGAGCAGTACTTC. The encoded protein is CASSFGAGTYEQYF.

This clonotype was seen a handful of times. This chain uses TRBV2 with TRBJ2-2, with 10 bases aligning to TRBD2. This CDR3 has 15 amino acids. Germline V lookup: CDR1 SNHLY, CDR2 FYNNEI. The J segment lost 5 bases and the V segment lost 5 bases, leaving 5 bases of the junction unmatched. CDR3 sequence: CASSKEAGGTGELFF. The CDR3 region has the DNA TGTGCCAGCAGTAAGGAAGCGGGGGGGACCGGGGAGCTGTTTTTT.

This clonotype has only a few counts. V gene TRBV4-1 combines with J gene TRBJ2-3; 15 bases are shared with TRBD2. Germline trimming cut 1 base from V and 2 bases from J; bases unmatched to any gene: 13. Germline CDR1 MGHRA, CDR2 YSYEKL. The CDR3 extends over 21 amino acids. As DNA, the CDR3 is TGCGCCAGCAGCCAAGTAGGGACTAGCGGGGGGACCCCACTCTACACAGATACGCAGTATTTT. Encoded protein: CASSQVGTSGGTPLYTDTQYF.

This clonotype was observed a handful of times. In DNA form, the CDR3 reads TGTGCCAGCAGCCCCGGGACAGGCCCCCCAGATACGCAGTATTTT. This codes for CASSPGTGPPDTQYF. This chain uses TRBV7-9 with TRBJ2-3; 8 positions match TRBD1. After removal of 5 bases from V and 4 bases from J, the junction contained 8 bases not matched to a gene. Germline CDR1 is SEHNR and CDR2 is FQNEAQ (reference sequence). The CDR3 consists of 15 residues.

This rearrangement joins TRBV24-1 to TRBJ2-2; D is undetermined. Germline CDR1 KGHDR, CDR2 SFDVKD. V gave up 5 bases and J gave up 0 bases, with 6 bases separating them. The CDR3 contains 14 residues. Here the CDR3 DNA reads TGTGCCACCAGTGGTCAGGCGAACACCGGGGAGCTGTTTTTT. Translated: CATSGQANTGELFF.

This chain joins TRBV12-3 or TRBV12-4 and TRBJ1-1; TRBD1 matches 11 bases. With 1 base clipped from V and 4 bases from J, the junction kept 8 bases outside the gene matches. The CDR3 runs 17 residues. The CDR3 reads CASSLVLRDRGSTEAFF. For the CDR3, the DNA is TGTGCCAGCAGTTTAGTTTTAAGGGACAGGGGGTCCACTGAAGCTTTCTTT.